Presented here are 11 T cell receptor beta chains from one specimen sequenced in a study of cytomegalovirus exposure and HLA in healthy donors. Researchers ran the PCR with 60 Vbeta and 13 Jbeta primers. Clones were sequenced by immunoSEQ multiplex PCR, and TCRdb holds only the in-frame ones, with some missing. The table includes 100,000 to 120,000 clones, 76% detected once. The specimen sequenced was PBMCs. These receptors all stem from a man aged 25 to 40 in good health and CMV-seropositive.

The CDR3 here is CASSGWVGDTEAFF. DNA of the CDR3: TGCGCCAGCAGCGGCTGGGTCGGGGACACTGAAGCTTTCTTT. The J gene is TRBJ1-1, the V gene TRBV5-1; no definite D call. The V gene's germline CDR1 is SGHRS and CDR2 YFSETQ. The CDR3 length is 14 residues. With 4 bases removed from V and 3 bases from J, the gap between germline ends came to 13 bases.

The rearrangement uses TRBV5-4 and TRBJ1-1, with 9 bases aligning to TRBD1. This CDR3 is 14 amino acids long. CDR1 is SGHNT and CDR2 is YYREEE in the germline V gene (reference sequence). The J segment lost 5 bases and the V segment lost 5 bases, leaving 7 bases of the junction unmatched. Here the CDR3 DNA reads TGTGCCAGCAGTAGGGACAGGGTGGCGACTGAAGCTTTCTTT. Encoded protein: CASSRDRVATEAFF.

A word on this clone: Within the sample, other DNA sequences also encode this same CDR3. This chain links TRBV27 with TRBJ1-5; D is possibly TRBD1 (5 bases). This CDR3 has 13 residues. Germline V gene data show CDR1 as MNHEY and CDR2 as SMNVEV (reference sequence). V was shortened by 10 bases and J by 3 bases, with 13 bases between the two germline ends. CDR3 nucleotides: TGTGCCACCGGCGGGGGATCCAATCAGCCCCAGCATTTT. Protein product: CATGGGSNQPQHF.

This rearrangement joins TRBV10-3 to TRBJ1-5; D possibly corresponds to TRBD1 (5 bases). The CDR3 spans 15 residues. The germline CDR1 and CDR2 sequences are ENHRY and SYGVKD. The ends were cut back, 6 bases at V and 0 bases at J, with 12 bases in the middle. The CDR3 reads CAISPGGDSNQPQHF. The CDR3 DNA reads TGTGCCATCAGCCCGGGAGGGGATAGCAATCAGCCCCAGCATTTT.

The V and J genes are TRBV9 and TRBJ1-6; no firm D call. Germline V gene data show CDR1 as SGDLS and CDR2 as YYNGEE. Trimming left V 0 bases short and J 2 bases short, with 12 bases between. This CDR3 has 17 amino acids. Written as DNA, the CDR3 is TGTGCCAGCAGCGTAGGCGGGAGACAAACCTATAATTCACCCCTCCACTTT. Its protein is CASSVGGRQTYNSPLHF.

This clone was observed a single time. This chain uses TRBV6-5 with TRBJ1-2; unclear D gene. From germline, CDR1 is MNHEY and CDR2 SVGAGI. With 1 base removed from V and 8 bases from J, the gap between germline ends came to 8 bases. This CDR3 is 12 amino acids long. CDR3 nucleotides: TGTGCCAGCAGTTACTTTGGTGGCGGCTACACCTTC. Its protein product is CASSYFGGGYTF.

The chain links TRBV7-2 to TRBJ2-1, with 9 bases lining up with TRBD2. Germline V gene data show CDR1 as SGHTA and CDR2 as FQGNSA. J gave up 7 bases and V 8 bases, and 9 bases lay outside the gene matches. The CDR3 loop spans 14 amino acids. CDR3 protein: CASRGAGGLNEQFF. In DNA form, the CDR3 reads TGTGCCAGCCGGGGGGCGGGGGGGCTGAATGAGCAGTTCTTC.

The CDR3 is CATGVGTGELFF. The CDR3 DNA reads as TGTGCCACGGGGGTGGGCACCGGGGAGCTGTTTTTT. This sequence joins TRBV6-5 and TRBJ2-2; D is perhaps TRBD2 (6 bases). Germline loops: CDR1 MNHEY, CDR2 SVGAGI. Trimming removed 10 bases from V and 4 bases from J, with 10 bases in between. This CDR3 is 12 amino acids long.

This rearrangement joins TRBV13 to TRBJ2-1; D uncertain. Germline lookup yields CDR1 PRHDT and CDR2 FYEKMQ (reference sequence). Trimming stripped 5 bases from V and 9 bases from J, with 17 bases between. The CDR3 sequence is 14 residues long. This CDR3 is CASSPPRIDIEQFF. The CDR3 DNA sequence: TGTGCCAGCAGCCCACCCAGAATAGACATTGAGCAGTTCTTC. The full variable domain, with the rest looked up from reference TRBV13 and TRBJ2-1, is AAGVIQSPRHLIKEKRETATLKCYPIPRHDTVYWYQQGPGQDPQFLISFYEKMQSDKGSIPDRFSAQQFSDYHSELNMSSLELGDSALYFCASSPPRIDIEQFFGPGTRLTVL.

The CDR3 DNA reads as TGTGCCAGCAGCTTAGATAACTATAATTCACCCCTCCACTTT. Translation gives CASSLDNYNSPLHF. This sequence joins TRBV11-2 and TRBJ1-6; D remains unclear. Per the germline V gene, CDR1 is SGHAT and CDR2 is FQNNGV. Trimming removed 0 bases from V and 3 bases from J, with 3 bases in between. This CDR3 has 14 residues.

The chain links TRBV2 to TRBJ2-3, with TRBD1 matching 10 bases. The CDR3 extends over 16 amino acids. V lost 4 bases and J lost 5; bases outside the gene matches: 9. Per germline, CDR1 SNHLY and CDR2 FYNNEI. In DNA, the CDR3 is TGTGCCAGCAGTGGGGGGACAGGGGTTTTTAGAGATACGCAGTATTTT. Protein sequence: CASSGGTGVFRDTQYF.